The text below deals with one T cell receptor beta chain. Its antigen is not yet known. No base quality values were provided; no much bigger clone lies one nucleotide off. These data are taken from a study of T cell responses to AZD1222 COVID-19 vaccine (dated by TCRdb to 2020 to 2022). With regard to the full study: A total of more than 230 trial participants underwent TCR sequencing, of whom around 200 received two doses of AZD1222 and 26 received two doses of the MenACWY control vaccine. Trial participants were enrolled into age subgroups of 18-55, 56-69 and 70-plus years, which contained about 150, 27 and 61 TCR-sequenced participants, respectively. Here is what the overall study found, with its caveats: The 56-69-year group was small, and its depth increase did not reach significance, likely because of low power. Reportedly, almost half of the unique spike-specific TCRs recognized epitopes lying outside the regions that are mutated in the B.1.351 and B.1.1.7 variants. Participants were mostly white British and included more females than males, and it was suggested by the authors that clonal diversity may have been underestimated. Only five to seven AZD1222 recipients were SARS-CoV-2 seropositive at baseline, limiting conclusions about previously exposed vaccinees. Spike-specific TCR breadth and depth rose significantly after two AZD1222 doses compared with day 0 and with MenACWY recipients. The whole spike protein was spanned by vaccine-associated CD4 TCRs, and dominant responses were seen in regions 160-218 and 743-854. Because no day 14 peak-response samples were available, repertoires were characterized only after the peak T cell response.

The CDR3 covers 13 residues, taking in both the cysteine and the phenylalanine. Only the CDR3 part of the read is kept: 39 bases, read in frame from the first base. V drops 3 bases and J drops 3 bases, leaving 6 bases in between. CDR1 and CDR2 (SGHNT, YENEEA) derive from the germline V gene. The CDR3 regions of human TCRbeta chains were analyzed by immunosequencing. As for how the authors treated the data: TCRs in the repertoires were compared against a reference library of SARS-CoV-2-specific TCRs that had been generated with the MIRA antigen-specificity platform. Breadth was defined as the fraction of unique TCRs that were SARS-CoV-2-associated. Depth was defined as the fraction of total T cells that were SARS-CoV-2-associated. Each spike-specific TCR was assigned to its reactive spike region and to a CD4 or CD8 class using the MIRA data. Log10-transformed breadth and depth values were compared by one-way ANOVA with Sidak's multiple comparisons tests. This is the immuneACCESS table as TCRdb keeps it, with only in-frame sequences that have V and J called. A part of the clones is gone; compared with another copy, unresolved V genes explain less than half, and the rest is unexplained. Clone size and V and J calls were adopted from that table, with D and trimming inferred from the DNA. This sample gives under 70,000 clones in total; over 70% of them show up just once. 5% of the sample lies in the top ten.

Sample time point, as interpreted from the label and publication: about 28 days (+/-7) after the second vaccine dose. Because spike-specific TCR depth and breadth did not differ between the two schedules, AZD1222 recipients who got a second dose at roughly 4 weeks were pooled with those who got a second dose at roughly 12 weeks. Samples from vaccinated people were obtained from the UK trials COV001 and COV002, which included a single-blind randomized controlled phase 2/3 trial of AZD1222 (ChAdOx1 nCoV-19) in healthy adults. Trial participant PBMC samples were collected at day 0 and day 28 after the second dose for TCRbeta chain sequencing.

This clonotype originated in an adult who received the AZD1222 COVID-19 vaccine. The rearrangement combines TRBV11-3 with TRBJ2-1; the D gene assignment is ambiguous. Here the sequenced sample was peripheral blood, taken 28 days after the second AZD1222 dose. At the DNA level, the sequence is TGTGCCAGCAGCTTGTCCGACTACAATGAGCAGTTCTTC. It specifies CASSLSDYNEQFF. The CDR3, completed at both ends by the reference TRBV11-3 and TRBJ2-1 genes, gives the full variable domain EAGVVQSPRYKIIEKKQPVAFWCNPISGHNTLYWYLQNLGQGPELLIRYENEEAVDDSQLPKDRFSAERLKGVDSTLKIQPAELGDSAVYLCASSLSDYNEQFFGPGTRLTVL.